The rows below give T cell receptor beta chains drawn from one sample of a study of blood T cell repertoires in COVID-19. Measured with immunoSEQ multiplex PCR; TCRdb has only the in-frame clones, and not every one. Of over 130,000 clones in the sample, approximately 87% were seen once. Sequenced sample: PBMCs or T cells enriched from blood (not recorded which). The receptor set was obtained from a man over 45 in a cohort exposed to, infected with or recovered from COVID-19 (not recorded which). Each CDR3 is given with its conserved first and last residue. D genes are given only for firm matches. The size entry is marked missing in some rows and otherwise reads once, few, many or a size class.

TRBJ2-2 TRBV5-1 NA NA TGCGCCAGCAGCCCGACAGTCCTGAACACCGGGGAGCTGTTTTTT CASSPTVLNTGELFF
TRBJ2-4 TRBV19 TRBD2 NA TGTGCCAGTAGTATGTCCAGCGGGGCTCCAAACATTCAGTACTTC CASSMSSGAPNIQYF
TRBJ2-2 TRBV7-9 NA NA TGTGCCAGCAGCAGACCGGTAGCCAGGGAGCTGTTTTTT CASSRPVARELFF
TRBJ1-2 TRBV24-1 NA NA TGTGCCACCAGTGATGGTGGCAGAGGCTACACCTTC CATSDGGRGYTF
TRBJ1-6 TRBV30 NA few TGTGCCTGGAGTGCCAGGCGGGATAATTCACCCCTCCACTTT CAWSARRDNSPLHF
TRBJ1-5 TRBV19 TRBD1 once TGTGCCACCCGGACAGGGGGGAATCAGCCCCAGCATTTT CATRTGGNQPQHF
TRBJ2-2 TRBV29-1 NA NA TGCAGCGTTGAAAAGTTGGGACTTCCCACCGGGGAGCTGTTTTTT CSVEKLGLPTGELFF
TRBJ2-3 TRBV2 NA NA TGTGCCAGCAACTACGGGGATACGCAGTATTTT CASNYGDTQYF
TRBJ2-7 TRBV29-1 TRBD2 NA TGCAGCGTTGGCTCCGGCGGGGGGACGGGGGGCTACGAGCAGTACTTC CSVGSGGGTGGYEQYF
TRBJ2-1 TRBV9 TRBD2 NA TGTGCCAGCAGCGTAGGGAGCGGGGGTTACAATGAGCAGTTCTTC CASSVGSGGYNEQFF
TRBJ1-1 TRBV21-1 NA once TGTGCCAGCAGGTCGATACTAGCTACACATCGCACTGAAGCTTTCTTT CASRSILATHRTEAFF
TRBJ2-7 TRBV12-3/TRBV12-4 NA NA TGTGCCAGCAGTTTAGCGGGAGGCTACGAGCAGTACTTC CASSLAGGYEQYF
TRBJ1-2 TRBV3-1/TRBV3-2 NA NA TGTGCCAGCAGCCTCATACAGGGCAGTCTTCGTTATGGCTACACCTTC CASSLIQGSLRYGYTF
TRBJ2-7 TRBV7-9 NA NA TGTGCCAGCAGCTGGCGGGACTCCTATCGCTCCTACGAGCAGTACTTC CASSWRDSYRSYEQYF